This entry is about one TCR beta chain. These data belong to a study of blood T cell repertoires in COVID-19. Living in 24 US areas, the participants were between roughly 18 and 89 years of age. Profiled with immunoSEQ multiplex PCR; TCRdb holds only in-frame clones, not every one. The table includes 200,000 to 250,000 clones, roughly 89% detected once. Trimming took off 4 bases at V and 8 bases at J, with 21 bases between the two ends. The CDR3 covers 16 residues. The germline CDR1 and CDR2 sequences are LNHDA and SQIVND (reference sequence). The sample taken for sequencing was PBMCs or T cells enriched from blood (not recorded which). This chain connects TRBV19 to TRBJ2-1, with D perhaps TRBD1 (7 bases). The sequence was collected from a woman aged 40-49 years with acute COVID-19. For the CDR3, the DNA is TGTGCCAGTAGTACCCTAGACAGGGCGGGAATCCATGAGCAGTTCTTC. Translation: CASSTLDRAGIHEQFF.